The 8 T cell receptor beta chains below all came from one sample that was sequenced in a study of blood T cells in healthy people across ages. Primers used in a second PCR of roughly 7 to 12 cycles were a sample-barcoded 5' primer and a J-beta primer mix. TCRdb passed the 5' RACE reads through MiXCR, listing each CDR3 protein once. This table has about 1.4 million distinct CDR3 sequences, around 59% appearing once. The sequenced material came from blood. Receptor source: a man aged 18-30 years in good health.

J is TRBJ1-2 and V is TRBV25-1; a weak D match, TRBD1 (6 bases). V was cut by 1 base and J by 3 bases, with 15 bases left in between. The CDR3 loop spans 16 amino acids. Germline CDR1 is MGHDK and CDR2 is SYGVNS. DNA of the CDR3: TGTGCCAGCAGTGAATCATCCGGACAGCCGCACTATGGCTACACCTTC. Protein: CASSESSGQPHYGYTF.

J is TRBJ2-5 and V is TRBV29-1; 12 nucleotides match TRBD1. The DNA end favors TRBJ2-7, so the J call may be wrong. This CDR3 comprises 16 residues. Germline-derived CDR1 and CDR2 are SQVTM and ANQGSEA. CDR3 DNA sequence: TGCAGCGTTGGTCTACGAATGGGACAGGGGGCCCACGAGCAGTACTTC. This translates into CSVGLRMGQGAHEQYF.

A few counts support this clonotype. The chain carries TRBV20-1 and TRBJ2-5, with D uncertain. The CDR3 runs 13 residues. CDR1 is DFQATT, CDR2 SNEGSKA, per germline (reference sequence). The V and J ends lost 1 base and 5 bases respectively, with 11 bases between them. DNA for the CDR3: TGCAGTGCTAGAGTCCCCGGGCAGGAGACCCAGTACTTC. Translating it yields CSARVPGQETQYF.

V usage is TRBV11-2 and J usage is TRBJ1-4; weak D call: TRBD1 (5 bases). This CDR3 has 14 amino acids. V shed 3 bases and J shed 8 bases, with 13 bases lying between them. Looked up from germline, CDR1 is SGHAT and CDR2 is FQNNGV. CDR3 bases: TGTGCCAGCAGCTTTGCAGGCACAGGAGAAAAACTGTTTTTT. Translation gives CASSFAGTGEKLFF.

V and J are TRBV12-3 or TRBV12-4 and TRBJ2-5, with 7 bases matching TRBD1. The CDR3 extends over 15 amino acids. The V segment lost 0 bases and the J segment 4 bases; nucleotides outside the gene matches: 5. The CDR3 loop is CASSLAGTVRETQYF. As DNA, the CDR3 is TGTGCCAGCAGTTTAGCCGGGACAGTTCGAGAGACCCAGTACTTC.

This clonotype occurred a few times. The chain joins TRBV20-1 to TRBJ2-1; D is undetermined. The CDR3 loop spans 12 amino acids. Trimming cost V 3 bases and J 10 bases, with 13 bases left between them. Germline V gives CDR1 DFQATT, CDR2 SNEGSKA (reference sequence). CDR3 sequence reads: CSASETGVEQFF. The CDR3 coding sequence is TGCAGTGCTAGTGAAACGGGCGTAGAGCAGTTCTTC.

This chain connects TRBV7-9 to TRBJ2-7, with D tentatively TRBD1 or TRBD2 (5 bases each). Trimming pared 5 bases from V and 0 bases from J, leaving 14 bases between. This CDR3 comprises 15 residues. Per germline, CDR1 SEHNR and CDR2 FQNEAQ (reference sequence). The CDR3 spells CASSLPRGNSYEQYF. CDR3 coding DNA: TGTGCCAGCAGCCTGCCTCGGGGCAACTCCTACGAGCAGTACTTC. The whole variable domain, filled in from reference TRBV7-9 and TRBJ2-7, reads DTGVSQNPRHKITKRGQNVTFRCDPISEHNRLYWYRQTLGQGPEFLTYFQNEAQLEKSRLLSDRFSAERPKGSFSTLEIQRTEQGDSAMYLCASSLPRGNSYEQYFGPGTRLTVT.

The chain is built from TRBV6-5 and TRBJ2-1; D possibly corresponds to TRBD2 (5 bases). CDR3 length: 14 amino acids. With 6 bases removed from V and 1 base from J, the gap between germline ends came to 10 bases. Germline V gene sequence: CDR1 MNHEY, CDR2 SVGAGI. Written as DNA, the CDR3 is TGTGCCAGCAGGAGGGAAACGTCCTACAATGAGCAGTTCTTC. Translating it yields CASRRETSYNEQFF.